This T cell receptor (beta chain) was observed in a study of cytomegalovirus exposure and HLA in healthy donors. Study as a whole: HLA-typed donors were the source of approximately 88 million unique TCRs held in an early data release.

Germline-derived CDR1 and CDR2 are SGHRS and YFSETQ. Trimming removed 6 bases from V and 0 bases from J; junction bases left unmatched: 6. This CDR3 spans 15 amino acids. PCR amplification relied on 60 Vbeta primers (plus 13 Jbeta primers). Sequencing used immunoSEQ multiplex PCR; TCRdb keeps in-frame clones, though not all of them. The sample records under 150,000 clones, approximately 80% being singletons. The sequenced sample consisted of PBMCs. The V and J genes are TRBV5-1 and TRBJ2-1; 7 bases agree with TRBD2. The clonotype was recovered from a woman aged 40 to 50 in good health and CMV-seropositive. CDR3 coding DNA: TGCGCCAGCACCATGACTAGCTACTCCTACAATGAGCAGTTCTTC. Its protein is CASTMTSYSYNEQFF.